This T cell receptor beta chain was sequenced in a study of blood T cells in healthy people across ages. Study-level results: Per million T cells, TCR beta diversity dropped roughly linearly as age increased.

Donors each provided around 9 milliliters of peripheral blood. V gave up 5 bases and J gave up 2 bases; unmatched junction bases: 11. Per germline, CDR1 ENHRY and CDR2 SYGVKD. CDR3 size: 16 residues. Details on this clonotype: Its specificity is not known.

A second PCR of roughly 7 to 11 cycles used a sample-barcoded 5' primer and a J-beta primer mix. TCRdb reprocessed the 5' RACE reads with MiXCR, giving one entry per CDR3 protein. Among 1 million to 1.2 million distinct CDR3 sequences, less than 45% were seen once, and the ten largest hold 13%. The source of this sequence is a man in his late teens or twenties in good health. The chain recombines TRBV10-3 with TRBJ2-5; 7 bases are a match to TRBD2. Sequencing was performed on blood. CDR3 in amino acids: CAISTNGGSSQETQYF. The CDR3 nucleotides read TGTGCCATCAGTACGAACGGCGGGAGTTCTCAAGAGACCCAGTACTTC.